Listed below are T cell receptor beta chains from one sample, sequenced in a study of T cell repertoires in cytomegalovirus infection. TCRdb redid the calling of the reads with MiXCR, one entry per CDR3 protein. The sample yields under 200,000 distinct CDR3 sequences, roughly 27% seen once. The sequencing sample was made of PBMCs. The source of these receptors is a human donor in good health (CMV status not recorded). Some clones in this sample may be carry-over from other donors' samples. The CDR3 runs from the conserved cysteine through the conserved F or W. A D gene is named only where the DNA matches it firmly. The size field is filled for only some rows; it gives once, few, many or a size class.

TRBV27	TRBD1	few	TRBJ1-2	TGTGCCAGCTTAGGGTCCGGGACAGGGAATGGCTACACCTTC	CASLGSGTGNGYTF
TRBV7-2	TRBD2	few	TRBJ2-1	TGTGCCAGCAGCTTTAGCGGGGGGATGTTTAATGAGCAGTTCTTC	CASSFSGGMFNEQFF
TRBV6-5	-	-	TRBJ1-5	TGTGCCAGCAGGCGGACCGACCTCGATCAGCCCCAGCATTTT	CASRRTDLDQPQHF
TRBV5-1	-	-	TRBJ1-1	TGCGCCAGCAGCTATTCTATGCGGGGCACTGAAGCTTTCTTT	CASSYSMRGTEAFF
TRBV29-1	-	few	TRBJ1-1	TGCAGCGTTGCCGCCCGGGTGAACACTGAAGCTTTCTTT	CSVAARVNTEAFF
TRBV29-1	-	-	TRBJ2-5	TGCAGCGTTGACGAGGCCATACGATTCCAAGAGACCCAGTACTTC	CSVDEAIRFQETQYF
TRBV14	-	-	TRBJ2-2	TGTGCCAGCAGCCAAGACAGGGCCAGGCGGACCGGGGAGCTGTTTTTT	CASSQDRARRTGELFF
TRBV6-6	-	-	TRBJ1-6	TGTGCCAGCAGTTACAGCAGTCCCGGCGGGATTGATTCACCCCTCCACTTT	CASSYSSPGGIDSPLHF
TRBV25-1	-	few	TRBJ2-5	TGTGCCAGCAGGAGTAGTGGGACGGAGACCCAGTACTTC	CASRSSGTETQYF
TRBV14	TRBD2	few	TRBJ2-3	TGTGCCAGCAGCCTAACGGGGGGGCGTGGAGATACGCAGTATTTT	CASSLTGGRGDTQYF
TRBV6-1	TRBD1	-	TRBJ2-2	TGTGCCAGCAGCTTGGACAGGGACACCGGGGAGCTGTTTTTT	CASSLDRDTGELFF
TRBV7-9	-	-	TRBJ2-5	TGTGCCAGCAGCTTAGCGATAAGGGTGATCGGCCAAGAGACCCAGTACTTC	CASSLAIRVIGQETQYF
TRBV10-3	-	many	TRBJ1-4	TGTGCCATCAGAGAAAAGGACATATCCGAAAAACTGTTTTTT	CAIREKDISEKLFF
TRBV7-3	-	-	TRBJ2-1	TGTGCCAGCAGCTTAGGTTACGGTGAGCAGTTCTTC	CASSLGYGEQFF
TRBV19	-	-	TRBJ2-3	TGTGCCACCCGAGTAGGAGGGGATACGCAGTATTTT	CATRVGGDTQYF
TRBV6-2/TRBV6-3	-	few	TRBJ2-6	TGTGCCAGCAGCAGGCTTTCTGGGGCCAACGTCCTGACTTTC	CASSRLSGANVLTF
TRBV28	-	few	TRBJ2-1	TGTGCCAGCAGTTTCGCCAATGAGCAGTTCTTC	CASSFANEQFF
TRBV7-6	TRBD1	few	TRBJ2-2	TGTGCCAGCAGCTACCGACAGGGTGGCGGGGAGCTGTTTTTT	CASSYRQGGGELFF
TRBV11-2	-	few	TRBJ2-1	TGTGCCAGCAGCTTAGCTCGTGGCAGGGCGGGATTCTTC	CASSLARGRAGFF
TRBV6-2/TRBV6-3	-	-	TRBJ1-1	TGTGCCAGCAGCCCTAGAATGAGAACGAGGGGGTACACTGAAGCTTTCTTT	CASSPRMRTRGYTEAFF
TRBV7-9	-	few	TRBJ1-5	TGTGCCAGCAGCTTAGCTAGTGGCACGGGTCGAAAGCATTTT	CASSLASGTGRKHF
TRBV7-2	-	many	TRBJ1-5	TGTGCCAGCAGCTTTAGCAATCAGCCCCAGCATTTT	CASSFSNQPQHF
TRBV3-1	TRBD1	few	TRBJ2-5	TGTGCCAGCAGCCTGAGGACAGGGGCTAGGGAGACCCAGTACTTC	CASSLRTGARETQYF
TRBV30	-	-	TRBJ2-1	TGTGCCTGGAGTGGCGGAGTGGTAGCCTACAATGAGCAGTTCTTC	CAWSGGVVAYNEQFF
TRBV29-1	-	-	TRBJ1-2	TGCAGCGGGATATGGGATTATGGCTACACCTTC	CSGIWDYGYTF
TRBV11-2	TRBD2	-	TRBJ2-7	TGTGCCAGCAGCGCCTTGGCCAGGGAGGGCGGCCAGTACTTC	CASSALAREGGQYF
TRBV12-3/TRBV12-4	-	-	TRBJ1-1	TGTGCCAGCAGCGGGGACGGTTTTGAAGCTTTCTTT	CASSGDGFEAFF
TRBV7-8	TRBD1	-	TRBJ1-2	TGTGCCAGCAGCCGCCGGGACAGGGGTGGCTACACCTTC	CASSRRDRGGYTF
TRBV2	-	-	TRBJ2-1	TGTGTCAGCAGGTTACAGGCAGGAATTCACAATGAGCAGTTCTTC	CVSRLQAGIHNEQFF
TRBV2	-	-	TRBJ1-1	TGTGCCAGCAGTGAAGGGACGGGTAGGACTGAAGCTTTCTTT	CASSEGTGRTEAFF
TRBV7-9	-	few	TRBJ1-1	TGTGCCAGCAGCTTACAGGGGATGAAGTACACTGAAGCTTTCTTT	CASSLQGMKYTEAFF
TRBV12-3/TRBV12-4	-	-	TRBJ1-5	TGTGCCAGCAGTCCACCCGGGACACCTATTAGCAATCAGCCCCAGCATTTT	CASSPPGTPISNQPQHF
TRBV25-1	TRBD1	few	TRBJ1-6	TGTGCCAGCGGCCTTTGGGGACAGAATTCACCCCTCCACTTT	CASGLWGQNSPLHF
TRBV7-2	-	many	TRBJ1-5	TGTGCCAGCAGCTTAGTAGGACAGTGGGATCAGCCCCAGCATTTT	CASSLVGQWDQPQHF
TRBV6-5	TRBD2	-	TRBJ2-7	TGTGCCAGCAGTGCCCTGGGACTAGCTGGTGAGCAGTACTTC	CASSALGLAGEQYF
TRBV15	-	few	TRBJ1-3	TGTGCCACCAGCAGAGATCGAGGCTCTGGAAACACCATATATTTT	CATSRDRGSGNTIYF
TRBV7-7	-	-	TRBJ2-2	TGTGCTAGCACCCAGGGGCTCGGGGAGCTGTTTTTT	CASTQGLGELFF
TRBV7-2	-	-	TRBJ2-3	TGTGCCAGCAGCTTAGACCGGGGCAGCCAAGATACGCAGTATTTT	CASSLDRGSQDTQYF
TRBV7-2	-	-	TRBJ1-5	TGTGCCAGCAGTCCCCAGTCGGATAGCAATCAGCCCCAGCATTTT	CASSPQSDSNQPQHF
TRBV2	-	-	TRBJ1-1	TGTGCCAGCAGTGAAGCGGTCGGTGGGGGGAACACTGAAGCTTTCTTT	CASSEAVGGGNTEAFF
TRBV20-1	-	-	TRBJ2-3	TGCAGTGCCCCCGACAAAGGCCAATCTAGCACAGATACGCAGTATTTT	CSAPDKGQSSTDTQYF
TRBV10-3	TRBD2	-	TRBJ2-3	TGTGCCATGGGGACTAGCGGAGGAGATACGCAGTATTTT	CAMGTSGGDTQYF
TRBV7-2	TRBD2	once	TRBJ2-7	TGTGCCAGCAGCTTAATGGGGGGGAGGAGAGCCTACGAGCAGTACTTC	CASSLMGGRRAYEQYF
TRBV7-6	-	few	TRBJ1-3	TGTGCCAGCAGTCATAGTGAGGGAACTGGAAACACCATATATTTT	CASSHSEGTGNTIYF
TRBV6-4	TRBD1	few	TRBJ1-1	TGTGCCAGCAGGGAGACAGGGGGAGGGACTGAAGCTTTCTTT	CASRETGGGTEAFF
TRBV4-3	-	few	TRBJ2-7	TGCGCCAGCAGCCAAGATCAGGGAAGCTCCTACGAGCAGTACTTC	CASSQDQGSSYEQYF
TRBV29-1	TRBD2	-	TRBJ2-1	TGCAGCGTCTGGGGGGGTAGCGGGGGGATATACAATGAGCAGTTCTTC	CSVWGGSGGIYNEQFF
TRBV2	-	-	TRBJ2-7	TGTGCCAGCAGTGAAAGAGGGGGAGAGCAGTACTTC	CASSERGGEQYF
TRBV7-6	-	-	TRBJ2-3	TGTGCCAGCAGCTCCGGTCCGGTAGGGACAGATACGCAGTATTTT	CASSSGPVGTDTQYF
TRBV7-8	-	many	TRBJ2-7	TGTGCCAGCAGCTTAGAACAGGGCTACGAGCAGTACTTC	CASSLEQGYEQYF
TRBV7-2	-	many	TRBJ2-5	TGTGCCAGCAGCCCGCAACTATTGGAGACCCAGTACTTC	CASSPQLLETQYF
TRBV12-3/TRBV12-4	-	many	TRBJ1-1	TGTGCCAGCACGCCGACAGGGAACACTGAAGCTTTCTTT	CASTPTGNTEAFF